The next 2 T cell receptor beta chains were all read from a single sample in a study of cytomegalovirus exposure and HLA in healthy donors. A multiplex PCR was run with 60 Vbeta primers and 13 Jbeta primers. Produced via immunoSEQ multiplex PCR; TCRdb's table is partial and in-frame only. The sample consists of 95,000 to 110,000 clones, around four fifths of them appearing once. The sequencing sample was made of PBMCs. These receptors all stem from a man aged 30-40 years in good health and CMV-seronegative.

The chain employs TRBV9 and TRBJ2-5; TRBD2 aligns across 12 bases. In germline, CDR1 is SGDLS, CDR2 YYNGEE. J gave up 0 bases and V 0 bases, and 6 bases lay outside the gene matches. The CDR3 runs 18 residues. The CDR3 sequence: CASSVGTSGGINQETQYF. The CDR3 nucleotides read TGTGCCAGCAGCGTAGGCACTAGCGGGGGGATCAACCAAGAGACCCAGTACTTC.

The chain carries TRBV5-1 and TRBJ2-7; 8 bases agree with TRBD1. CDR1 and CDR2 from the germline V gene are SGHRS and YFSETQ. V gave up 4 bases and J gave up 5 bases; unmatched junction bases: 11. The CDR3 totals 15 residues. In DNA, the CDR3 is TGCGCCAGCAGCCCCGAACTCAGGGGGCGCGACGAGCAGTACTTC. This gives the protein CASSPELRGRDEQYF.